The following is a T cell receptor beta chain sequence with its context. The antigen is undetermined. These data originate in a study of identical twins. Study findings and constraints: In drawing conclusions, the study used cross-sectional statistical analysis and did not follow the same donors. Cord blood beta clonotypes present at high abundance carried fewer insertions; no such pattern appeared in memory repertoires.

TCRdb itself ran the 5' RACE reads through MiXCR, one entry per CDR3 protein. The table shows a few hundred thousand distinct CDR3 sequences, with approximately 9.6% occurring only once. The junction had 4 bases not matched to a gene; V was cut back by 6 bases and J by 8 bases. The CDR3 loop spans 12 amino acids. Healthy Caucasians made up all donors. The same sample was also studied in work on yellow fever vaccine responses in identical twins.

The sequence was collected from a woman between 18 and 29 years old in good health. The sample comprised PBMCs. The V call is TRBV12-3 or TRBV12-4, the J call TRBJ2-1; the match to TRBD2 covers 7 bases. CDR3 loop: CASSPGRDEQFF. CDR3 sequence (DNA): TGTGCCAGCAGCCCGGGGAGGGATGAGCAGTTCTTC.